A single count supports the clone carrying this TCR beta chain. Antigen unknown. This sample stems from a study of cytomegalovirus exposure and HLA in healthy donors. Looking at the study overall: Genotyping showed around 80% of roughly 390 donors falling in the Caucasian-associated ancestry cluster. Whole-study findings and limits: CMV serostatus was the sole immune exposure data available.

V was trimmed by 11 bases and J by 0 bases, leaving 14 bases between them. Germline values: CDR1 SNHLY, CDR2 FYNNEI. CDR3 size: 15 residues. The PCR was carried out with 60 Vbeta primers and 13 Jbeta primers. Using immunoSEQ multiplex PCR, the repertoire was profiled, and TCRdb retains in-frame clones only, with some absent. The sample holds under 200,000 clones, approximately 75% seen once. The TCR was taken from a woman aged 18-30 years in good health and CMV-seronegative. The chain employs TRBV2 and TRBJ2-6; D possibly corresponds to TRBD2 (6 bases). Sequencing was carried out using PBMCs. For the CDR3, the DNA is TGTGCCGGCCGGGACTCAAGCTCTGGGGCCAACGTCCTGACTTTC. Protein sequence: CAGRDSSSGANVLTF.